The 29 T cell receptor beta chains reported below all come from one sample, sequenced in a study of cytomegalovirus exposure and HLA in healthy donors. The PCR made use of 60 Vbeta and 13 Jbeta primers. Method: immunoSEQ multiplex PCR; TCRdb's copy keeps in-frame clones and lacks some. The repertoire holds 150,000 to 200,000 clones, with 65% to 85% as singletons. Input material: PBMCs. The origin of the receptors is a man over 45 in good health and CMV-seropositive.

This clone was detected once. The chain combines TRBV28 with TRBJ2-7; TRBD1 might be the D (8 bases). V was shortened by 6 bases and J by 1 base, with 16 bases between the two germline ends. The germline CDR1 and CDR2 sequences are MDHEN and SYDVKM. The CDR3 totals 15 residues. The CDR3 DNA reads TGTGCCAGCAGCCCAGCGGGGACAGGATCCTACGAGCAGTACTTC. This translates into CASSPAGTGSYEQYF.

The rearrangement joins TRBV5-4 to TRBJ2-1; 9 bases line up with TRBD2. After removal of 0 bases from V and 4 bases from J, the junction contained 8 bases not matched to a gene. The CDR3 spans 17 residues. Germline-derived CDR1 and CDR2 are SGHNT and YYREEE (reference sequence). CDR3 loop: CASSLEGAGGFYNEQFF. The CDR3 region has the DNA TGTGCCAGCAGCTTGGAAGGGGCGGGAGGGTTTTACAATGAGCAGTTCTTC.

J is TRBJ2-5 and V is TRBV5-1; 7 positions agree with TRBD2. Germline values: CDR1 SGHRS, CDR2 YFSETQ. V was clipped by 4 bases and J by 1 base; unmatched bases: 1. The CDR3 covers 13 residues. The CDR3 DNA reads TGCGCCAGCAGCAGCGGGACCCAAGAGACCCAGTACTTC. Translation gives CASSSGTQETQYF. Filled out from reference TRBV5-1 and TRBJ2-5, the complete variable domain reads KAGVTQTPRYLIKTRGQQVTLSCSPISGHRSVSWYQQTPGQGLQFLFEYFSETQRNKGNFPGRFSGRQFSNSRSEMNVSTLELGDSALYLCASSSGTQETQYFGPGTRLLVL.

The rearrangement joins TRBV28 to TRBJ1-1, with D maybe TRBD1 (5 bases). Trimming pared 5 bases from V and 3 bases from J, leaving 10 bases between. The CDR3 extends over 13 amino acids. Germline V lookup: CDR1 MDHEN, CDR2 SYDVKM. The CDR3 protein is CASSLGPYTEAFF. Here the CDR3 DNA reads TGTGCCAGCAGTCTGGGGCCTTACACTGAAGCTTTCTTT.

The V and J genes are TRBV30 and TRBJ1-4; 9 bases are shared with TRBD1. Germline values: CDR1 GTSNPN, CDR2 SVGIG (reference sequence). There are 17 residues in the CDR3. After removal of 1 base from V and 8 bases from J, the junction contained 14 bases not matched to a gene. The CDR3 coding sequence is TGTGCCTGGAGTGAGTGGACAGGGGACGCAGTAGAGGAAAAACTGTTTTTT. It encodes CAWSEWTGDAVEEKLFF.

This clone was seen a few times. This chain links TRBV7-9 with TRBJ2-3, with a possible D match to TRBD2 (6 bases). V was clipped by 3 bases and J by 6 bases, with 10 bases between them. Germline assignment: CDR1 SEHNR and CDR2 FQNEAQ (reference sequence). This CDR3 region has 13 residues. CDR3 residues: CASSLRGGDTQYF. CDR3 sequence (DNA): TGTGCCAGCAGCTTGCGGGGTGGTGATACGCAGTATTTT.

This CDR3 reads CASSGASKSTEAFF. DNA for the CDR3: TGTGCCAGCAGTGGGGCCTCGAAAAGCACTGAAGCTTTCTTT. The V call is TRBV2, the J call TRBJ1-1; D remains ambiguous. The V and J ends lost 4 bases and 4 bases respectively, with 13 bases between them. The germline V gene encodes CDR1 SNHLY and CDR2 FYNNEI. This CDR3 has 14 residues.

The J gene is TRBJ2-1, the V gene TRBV15; D gene unclear. The CDR3 is made up of 16 amino acids. Trimming took 0 bases from V and 0 from J, leaving 9 bases between them. Germline V gene sequence: CDR1 LNHNV, CDR2 YYDKDF (reference sequence). CDR3 coding DNA: TGTGCCACCAGCAGAGAACGCGGTAGCTCCTACAATGAGCAGTTCTTC. Its translation: CATSRERGSSYNEQFF.

The chain uses TRBV28 and TRBJ1-3; D unresolved. Trimming left V 4 bases short and J 0 bases short, with 16 bases between. The CDR3 consists of 17 residues. Germline loops: CDR1 MDHEN, CDR2 SYDVKM. The CDR3 DNA reads as TGTGCCAGCAGTTCGGTCCTTCCGTCAACCTCTGGAAACACCATATATTTT. It yields the protein CASSSVLPSTSGNTIYF.

The rearrangement uses TRBV28 and TRBJ2-5, with a tentative D call TRBD2 (7 bases). Trimming shortened V by 4 bases and J by 5 bases, and 11 bases separated the two germline ends. CDR3 length: 13 amino acids. From germline, CDR1 is MDHEN and CDR2 SYDVKM. The CDR3, as DNA: TGTGCCAGCAGTTGGGGGAGGGGGGAGACCCAGTACTTC. Encoded protein: CASSWGRGETQYF.

This rearrangement joins TRBV7-3 to TRBJ2-1, with 10 bases fitting TRBD1. Germline V CDR1 and CDR2: SGHTA, FQGTGA. The CDR3 length is 18 residues. The junction had 16 bases not matched to a gene; V was cut back by 4 bases and J by 7 bases. The CDR3 DNA follows: TGTGCCAGCAGCTCGACAGGGGGCGGAGGGAGGGCCGGGAATGAGCAGTTCTTC. This sequence encodes CASSSTGGGGRAGNEQFF.

The J gene is TRBJ2-2, the V gene TRBV5-1; 7 bases line up with TRBD2. The V gene's germline CDR1 is SGHRS and CDR2 YFSETQ. This CDR3 has 17 residues. Germline trimming cut 2 bases from V and 2 bases from J; bases unmatched to any gene: 9. CDR3 sequence: CASSFSAGIANTGELFF. The DNA of the CDR3 is TGCGCCAGCAGCTTCTCAGCGGGGATCGCTAACACCGGGGAGCTGTTTTTT.

This clone was detected only once. The J gene is TRBJ2-2, the V gene TRBV28; a weak D match, TRBD1 (6 bases). Germline V gene sequence: CDR1 MDHEN, CDR2 SYDVKM. The CDR3 spans 14 residues. Trimming cost V 5 bases and J 4 bases, with 11 bases left between them. CDR3 sequence (DNA): TGTGCCAGCAGTCCCCAGGGGCTCACCGGGGAGCTGTTTTTT. This gives the protein CASSPQGLTGELFF.

This rearrangement joins TRBV2 to TRBJ2-3, with 7 bases that match TRBD1. J gave up 7 bases and V 6 bases, and 4 bases lay outside the gene matches. The CDR3 runs to 12 residues. CDR1 and CDR2 from the germline V gene are SNHLY and FYNNEI. CDR3 residues: CASSGQVYTQYF. Here the CDR3 DNA reads TGTGCCAGCAGCGGACAGGTTTATACGCAGTATTTT.

This sequence joins TRBV4-1 and TRBJ1-5; 9 positions agree with TRBD1. This CDR3 has 15 residues. J gave up 7 bases and V 4 bases, and 8 bases lay outside the gene matches. The germline CDR1 and CDR2 sequences are MGHRA and YSYEKL. The DNA for the CDR3 is TGCGCCAGCAGCCCCGGACAGGGGCGAACGCAGCCCCAGCATTTT. Translated, it gives CASSPGQGRTQPQHF.

J is TRBJ1-4 and V is TRBV6-1, with 8 bases lining up with TRBD1. J was trimmed by 5 bases and V by 5 bases; bases with no gene match: 4. The CDR3 runs to 14 residues. The V gene's germline CDR1 is MNHNS and CDR2 SASEGT. CDR3 amino acids: CASSPQGANEKLFF. CDR3 DNA: TGTGCCAGCAGTCCTCAGGGGGCGAATGAAAAACTGTTTTTT.

This chain links TRBV5-1 with TRBJ2-7; 13 bases map to TRBD2. The CDR3 runs to 16 residues. V lost 0 bases and J lost 3; bases outside the gene matches: 3. Germline V gives CDR1 SGHRS, CDR2 YFSETQ. The CDR3 region is CASSLGTSGGGYEQYF. In nucleotides, the CDR3 is TGCGCCAGCAGCTTGGGGACTAGCGGGGGTGGCTACGAGCAGTACTTC.

The CDR3 protein is CASSARQHGGQGVGRDIQYF. CDR3 coding DNA: TGCGCCAGCAGTGCACGACAACATGGGGGGCAAGGGGTTGGGAGGGACATTCAGTACTTC. The chain joins TRBV10-2 to TRBJ2-4; D might be TRBD2 (7 bases). Germline V gene sequence: CDR1 WSHSY, CDR2 SAAADI. The CDR3 sequence is 20 residues long. The V and J ends lost 4 bases and 8 bases respectively, with 33 bases between them.

The chain recombines TRBV10-2 with TRBJ1-6; TRBD1 aligns across 9 bases. The CDR3 has 14 residues. J was trimmed by 13 bases and V by 3 bases; bases with no gene match: 7. Germline assignment: CDR1 WSHSY and CDR2 SAAADI. CDR3 in DNA: TGCGCCAGCAGTGAACAGGGACAGGGTCCCCCCCTCCACTTT. This codes for CASSEQGQGPPLHF.

The chain uses TRBV10-3 and TRBJ2-1, with 8 bases aligning to TRBD2. J was trimmed by 7 bases and V by 0 bases; bases with no gene match: 8. CDR1 and CDR2 from the germline V gene are ENHRY and SYGVKD. CDR3 size: 16 residues. CDR3 region: CAISESSGSNWNEQFF. CDR3 DNA sequence: TGTGCCATCAGTGAGTCGAGCGGGAGTAACTGGAATGAGCAGTTCTTC.

The rearrangement joins TRBV30 to TRBJ1-2; 7 bases agree with TRBD1. Losses at the gene ends were 4 bases for V and 0 bases for J; bases not matched to a gene: 14. Germline V gene sequence: CDR1 GTSNPN, CDR2 SVGIG (reference sequence). This CDR3 has 17 amino acids. The CDR3 nucleotides are TGTGCCTGGAAAATAGGGACAGAGCGACCCTCTAACTATGGCTACACCTTC. Protein: CAWKIGTERPSNYGYTF. The full variable domain, its missing parts supplied by reference TRBV30 and TRBJ1-2, is SQTIHQWPATLVQPVGSPLSLECTVEGTSNPNLYWYRQAAGRGLQLLFYSVGIGQISSEVPQNLSASRPQDRQFILSSKKLLLSDSGFYLCAWKIGTERPSNYGYTFGSGTRLTVV.

CDR3 sequence: CATSRDLGGRTDTQYF. The CDR3 DNA reads TGTGCCACCAGCAGAGATCTCGGGGGGCGCACAGATACGCAGTATTTT. The chain links TRBV15 to TRBJ2-3; perhaps TRBD2 as D (7 bases). V was clipped by 0 bases and J by 1 base, with 11 bases between them. This CDR3 contains 16 residues. Germline lookup yields CDR1 LNHNV and CDR2 YYDKDF (reference sequence).

V usage is TRBV5-1 and J usage is TRBJ2-1; 8 bases are shared with TRBD2. V was clipped by 0 bases and J by 0 bases; unmatched bases: 2. The CDR3 totals 16 residues. Germline CDR1 is SGHRS and CDR2 is YFSETQ. The CDR3, as DNA: TGCGCCAGCAGCTTGGGGGGGACTAGCTCCTACAATGAGCAGTTCTTC. Residues: CASSLGGTSSYNEQFF.

This CDR3 is CASSYNRFSNYGYTF. The DNA of the CDR3 is TGTGCCAGCAGTTATAACAGGTTTTCTAACTATGGCTACACCTTC. The V gene is TRBV6-5, the J gene TRBJ1-2, with D possibly being TRBD1 (5 bases). V lost 3 bases and J 0 bases, leaving 11 bases between the germline ends. This CDR3 is built from 15 residues. Germline lookup yields CDR1 MNHEY and CDR2 SVGAGI.

V and J are TRBV2 and TRBJ2-6; D gene unclear. Per germline, CDR1 SNHLY and CDR2 FYNNEI. The CDR3 covers 14 residues. V was cut by 5 bases and J by 0 bases, with 5 bases left in between. The CDR3 DNA sequence: TGTGCCAGCAGTAGGAGCTCTGGGGCCAACGTCCTGACTTTC. Its translation is CASSRSSGANVLTF.

The chain couples TRBV11-2 to TRBJ2-5, with D possibly matching TRBD2 (5 bases). Germline CDR1 is SGHAT and CDR2 is FQNNGV. This CDR3 region has 15 residues. The V end lost 1 base, the J end lost 2 bases, and 11 bases lay between the germline ends. The DNA for the CDR3 is TGTGCCAGCAGCTTAGGCGGCCTAGCACAAGAGACCCAGTACTTC. Amino acid sequence: CASSLGGLAQETQYF.

The CDR3 loop reads CASSLQRQETQYF. Written as DNA, the CDR3 is TGTGCCAGCAGCTTACAGCGGCAAGAGACCCAGTACTTC. The rearrangement uses TRBV11-2 and TRBJ2-5, with D perhaps matching TRBD2 (5 bases). The ends were cut back, 2 bases at V and 2 bases at J, with 6 bases in the middle. This CDR3 is 13 amino acids long. Germline lookup yields CDR1 SGHAT and CDR2 FQNNGV.

This chain joins TRBV5-1 and TRBJ2-1, with TRBD1 identical over 9 bases. Germline CDR1 reads SGHRS; CDR2 reads YFSETQ. V was clipped by 0 bases and J by 7 bases; unmatched bases: 5. This CDR3 is 15 amino acids long. The CDR3 here is CASSLAGTGLNEQFF. CDR3 DNA: TGCGCCAGCAGCTTGGCGGGGACAGGGTTGAATGAGCAGTTCTTC.

V gene TRBV9 combines with J gene TRBJ2-5, with a weak D call TRBD2 (6 bases). This CDR3 is built from 16 residues. Germline V gene sequence: CDR1 SGDLS, CDR2 YYNGEE. Deletions cut 0 bases from V and 5 bases from J, with 17 bases between. Here the CDR3 DNA reads TGTGCCAGCAGCGTAGGTGGGGCGGGGACGACGGAGACCCAGTACTTC. Its translation: CASSVGGAGTTETQYF.